The clone carrying this T cell receptor beta chain was observed a single time. Its matching antigen is unknown. This sample was taken from a study of CD8+ T cells in alopecia areata. Whole-study results and caveats: Scalp sample data also include resident alphabeta T cells from normal skin. Patients shared TCRs less clearly than mice did, possibly owing to HLA. Scalp lesions, especially in alopecia totalis/universalis, had higher clonality than normal scalp.

Samples from alopecia areata patients were lesional scalp punch biopsies and peripheral blood. Extraction of RNA preceded its reverse transcription into cDNA, which served as the sequencing template. The method was immunoSEQ multiplex PCR; TCRdb's version includes in-frame clones alone and lacks a portion of them. The sample contains 120,000 or so clones, approximately 47% of which appear only once. Input material: NKG2D-low CD8+ T cells sorted from blood. The clonotype originates from a human donor with alopecia areata.

CDR3 residues: CSVEGKRQGVWTEQYF. In DNA form, the CDR3 reads TGCAGCGTTGAAGGGAAGAGACAGGGTGTTTGGACCGAGCAGTACTTC. The rearrangement links TRBV29-1 to TRBJ2-7; TRBD1 matches 7 bases. The germline V gene encodes CDR1 SQVTM and CDR2 ANQGSEA. V was clipped by 1 base and J by 6 bases; unmatched bases: 15. CDR3 length equals 16 residues.